This TCR beta chain is drawn from a study of T cell responses to AZD1222 COVID-19 vaccine. TCRdb keeps only in-frame clones here, not all; method: immunoSEQ multiplex PCR. The top ten clones hold roughly an eighth of a sample with 100,000 to 150,000 clones, roughly 84% of them seen once. Note on this clone: Its antigen is undetermined.

After removal of 3 bases from V and 8 bases from J, the junction contained 8 bases not matched to a gene. The CDR3 length is 15 residues. The germline CDR1 and CDR2 sequences are MNHEY and SVGAGI. Notes on the study in general: Elevations in Spike-specific TCR breadth and depth followed administration of two AZD1222 doses. The reported proportion of spike-specific TCRs targeting unmutated variant regions was nearly half. Repertoire sampling happened only post peak T cell response. Donors in the cohort were predominantly white British and more often female, and clonal diversity was possibly underestimated.

The chain joins TRBV6-5 to TRBJ2-1; TRBD2 matches at 9 bases. Material: peripheral blood, obtained on day 0 of AZD1222 vaccination. The source is an adult in good health. This CDR3 reads CASSYLRGGVDEQFF. For the CDR3, the DNA is TGTGCCAGCAGTTATTTGCGGGGGGGCGTGGATGAGCAGTTCTTC.